This TCR beta chain was captured in a study of CD8+ T cells in alopecia areata. The authors extracted RNA and reverse transcribed it into cDNA as the sequencing template. Measured with immunoSEQ multiplex PCR; TCRdb has only the in-frame clones, and not every one. Among 55,000 to 65,000 clones listed, roughly 46% were seen once. In germline, CDR1 is SGHAT, CDR2 FQNNGV. The V segment lost 1 base and the J segment 4 bases; nucleotides outside the gene matches: 4. This CDR3 has 15 residues. Points from the study as a whole: Researchers report lesional scalp, most notably alopecia totalis/universalis, outstripped normal scalp in clonality.

As for this clone: Its antigen is still unknown. Additional DNA sequences in this sample encode the identical CDR3.

The sample consisted of NKG2D-low CD8+ T cells sorted from blood. The source of this sequence is a human donor with alopecia areata. The chain carries TRBV11-2 and TRBJ2-3, with 8 positions matching TRBD2. The CDR3 DNA is TGTGCCAGCAGCTTAGTTAGCGGGGAGGCAGATACGCAGTATTTT. It translates to CASSLVSGEADTQYF.